What follows is one T cell receptor (beta chain) and its context. This sample is part of a study of T cell changes during pregnancy in multiple sclerosis. CDR1 MNHEY and CDR2 SMNVEV come from the germline V gene (reference sequence). Trimming removed 3 bases from V and 4 bases from J, with 12 bases in between. This CDR3 is 14 amino acids long. Libraries were prepared by immunoSEQ multiplex PCR; TCRdb keeps only in-frame clonotypes and omits some of them. The sample yields 40,000 or so clones, 90% to 95% seen once. The source of this sequence is a female donor with multiple sclerosis, enrolled in a pregnancy study. V is TRBV27 and J is TRBJ2-5; possible D gene TRBD2, 6 bases. Sequencing used CD8+ T cells from peripheral blood mononuclear cells, obtained in the third trimester of pregnancy. CDR3: CASSLTSSPETQYF. As DNA, the CDR3 is TGTGCCAGCAGTTTGACTAGTTCCCCAGAGACCCAGTACTTC.